This record looks at one T cell receptor (beta chain) sequence and its context. Trimming took off 7 bases at V and 3 bases at J, with 13 bases between the two ends. Looked up from germline, CDR1 is SGHTA and CDR2 is FQGNSA. The CDR3 loop spans 14 amino acids. Amplification used 60 Vbeta primers and 13 Jbeta primers. Profiling relied on immunoSEQ multiplex PCR, and the TCRdb table lists in-frame clones only, not all of them. The sample shows about 100,000 clones, around 80% of them seen only once. This specimen comes from a study of cytomegalovirus exposure and HLA in healthy donors. Sequenced sample: PBMCs. The sequence derives from a woman aged 60-75 years in good health and CMV-seronegative. V is TRBV7-2 and J is TRBJ1-3, with D possibly TRBD1 on 6 matching bases. CDR3 in DNA: TGTGCCAGCATCCGCAGGGGCGGTGGAAACACCATATATTTT. Its translation is CASIRRGGGNTIYF.